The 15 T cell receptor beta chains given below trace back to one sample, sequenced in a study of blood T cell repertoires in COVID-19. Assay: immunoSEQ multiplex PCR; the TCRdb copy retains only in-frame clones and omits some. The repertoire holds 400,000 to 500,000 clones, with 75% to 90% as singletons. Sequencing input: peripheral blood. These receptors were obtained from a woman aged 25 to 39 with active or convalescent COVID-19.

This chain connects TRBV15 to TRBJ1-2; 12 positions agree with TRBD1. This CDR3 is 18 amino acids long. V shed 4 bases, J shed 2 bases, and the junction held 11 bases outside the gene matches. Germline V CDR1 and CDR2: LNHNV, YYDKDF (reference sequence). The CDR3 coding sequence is TGTGCCACCAGCACCCCCCCGGGACAGGGGGCCCTCAACTATGGCTACACCTTC. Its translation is CATSTPPGQGALNYGYTF.

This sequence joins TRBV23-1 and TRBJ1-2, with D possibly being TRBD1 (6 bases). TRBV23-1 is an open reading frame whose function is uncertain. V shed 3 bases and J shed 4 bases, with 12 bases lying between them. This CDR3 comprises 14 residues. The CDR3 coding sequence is TGCGCCAGCAGTCAGACAGGCTACCCCTATGGCTACACCTTC. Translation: CASSQTGYPYGYTF.

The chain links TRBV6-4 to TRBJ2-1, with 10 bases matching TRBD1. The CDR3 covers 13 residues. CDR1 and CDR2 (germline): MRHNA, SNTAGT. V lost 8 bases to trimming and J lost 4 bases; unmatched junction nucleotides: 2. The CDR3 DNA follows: TGTGCCAGCCAGGGACAGGGGTACAATGAGCAGTTCTTC. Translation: CASQGQGYNEQFF.

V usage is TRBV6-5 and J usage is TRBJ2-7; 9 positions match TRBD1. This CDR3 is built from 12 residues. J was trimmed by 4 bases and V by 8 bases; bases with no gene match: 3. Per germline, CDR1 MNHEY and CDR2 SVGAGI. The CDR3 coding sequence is TGTGCCAGCCGGGACAGGGAGTACGAGCAGTACTTC. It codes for CASRDREYEQYF.

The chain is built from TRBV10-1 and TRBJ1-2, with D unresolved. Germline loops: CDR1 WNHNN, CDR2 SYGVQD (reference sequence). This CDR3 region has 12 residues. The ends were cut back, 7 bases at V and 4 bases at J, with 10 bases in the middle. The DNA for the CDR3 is TGCGCCAGCAATACAGTTTTCTATGGCTACACCTTC. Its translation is CASNTVFYGYTF.

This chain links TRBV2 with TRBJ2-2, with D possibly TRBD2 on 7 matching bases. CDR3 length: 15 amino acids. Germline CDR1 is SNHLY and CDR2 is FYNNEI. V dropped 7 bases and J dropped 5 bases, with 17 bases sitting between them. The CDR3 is CASIMRGGRTGELFF. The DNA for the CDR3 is TGTGCCAGCATAATGAGGGGGGGCCGGACCGGGGAGCTGTTTTTT.

Written as DNA, the CDR3 is TGCGCCAGCAAGGCAGGCCAGACCTACGAGCAGTACTTC. It codes for CASKAGQTYEQYF. The chain combines TRBV5-1 with TRBJ2-7; D unclear. The CDR3 sequence is 13 residues long. V lost 6 bases and J 2 bases, leaving 12 bases between the germline ends. Germline V gives CDR1 SGHRS, CDR2 YFSETQ.

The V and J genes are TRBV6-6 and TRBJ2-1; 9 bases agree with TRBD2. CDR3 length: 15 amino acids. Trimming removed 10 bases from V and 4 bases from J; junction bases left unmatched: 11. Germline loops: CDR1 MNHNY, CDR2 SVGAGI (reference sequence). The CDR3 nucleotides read TGTGCCACCCTAAACCCGACTAGCGGATACAATGAGCAGTTCTTC. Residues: CATLNPTSGYNEQFF.

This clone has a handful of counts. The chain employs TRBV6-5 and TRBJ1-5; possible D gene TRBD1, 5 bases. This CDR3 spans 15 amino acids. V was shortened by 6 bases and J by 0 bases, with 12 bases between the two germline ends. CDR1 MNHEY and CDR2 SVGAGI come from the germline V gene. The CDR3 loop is CASSPAGYSNQPQHF. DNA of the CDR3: TGTGCCAGCAGCCCGGCAGGGTATAGCAATCAGCCCCAGCATTTT.

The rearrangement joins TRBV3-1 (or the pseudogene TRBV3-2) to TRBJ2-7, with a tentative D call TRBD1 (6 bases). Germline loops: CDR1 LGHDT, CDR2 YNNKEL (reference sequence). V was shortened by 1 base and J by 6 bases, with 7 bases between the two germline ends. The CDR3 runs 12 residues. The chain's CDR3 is CASSQVRGEQYF. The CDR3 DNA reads TGTGCCAGCAGCCAAGTCAGGGGCGAGCAGTACTTC.

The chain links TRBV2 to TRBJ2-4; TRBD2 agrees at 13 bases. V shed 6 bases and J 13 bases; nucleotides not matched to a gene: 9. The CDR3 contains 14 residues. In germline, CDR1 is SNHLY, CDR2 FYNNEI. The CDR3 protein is CASRVTGTSGDQYF. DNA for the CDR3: TGTGCCAGCAGAGTCACCGGGACTAGCGGGGACCAGTACTTC.

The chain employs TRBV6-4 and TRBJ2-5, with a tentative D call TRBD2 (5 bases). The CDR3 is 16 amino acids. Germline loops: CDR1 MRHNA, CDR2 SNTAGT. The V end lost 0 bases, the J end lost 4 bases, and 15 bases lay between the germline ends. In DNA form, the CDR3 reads TGTGCCAGCAGTGACTCGGGAAAGAGGAGGCGAGAGACCCAGTACTTC. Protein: CASSDSGKRRRETQYF.

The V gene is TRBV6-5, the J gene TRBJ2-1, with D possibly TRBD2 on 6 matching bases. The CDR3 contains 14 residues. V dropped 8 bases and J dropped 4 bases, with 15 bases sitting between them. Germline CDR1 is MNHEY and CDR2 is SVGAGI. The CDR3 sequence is CASGGSVGYNEQFF. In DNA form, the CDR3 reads TGTGCCAGCGGAGGGAGTGTGGGGTACAATGAGCAGTTCTTC.

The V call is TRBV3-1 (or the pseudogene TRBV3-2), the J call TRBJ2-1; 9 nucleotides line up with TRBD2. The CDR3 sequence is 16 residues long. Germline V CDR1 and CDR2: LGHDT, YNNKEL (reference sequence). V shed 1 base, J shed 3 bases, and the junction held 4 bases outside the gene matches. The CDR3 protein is CASSQVSGGFYNEQFF. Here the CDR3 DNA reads TGTGCCAGCAGCCAAGTAAGCGGGGGGTTCTACAATGAGCAGTTCTTC.

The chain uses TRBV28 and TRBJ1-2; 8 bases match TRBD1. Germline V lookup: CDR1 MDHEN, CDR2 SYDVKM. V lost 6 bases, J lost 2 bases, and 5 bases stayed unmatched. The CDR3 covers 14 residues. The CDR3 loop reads CASRVDRDNYGYTF. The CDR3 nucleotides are TGTGCCAGCAGGGTGGACAGGGACAACTATGGCTACACCTTC.